Listed below are T cell receptor beta chains from one sample, sequenced in a study of blood T cells in healthy people across ages. From the 5' RACE reads, TCRdb called clonotypes with MiXCR, one entry per CDR3 protein. This sample has roughly 1.6 million distinct CDR3 sequences, with around 36% found just once. The sequenced material came from blood. The receptors here all came from a woman aged 25 to 39 in good health. Both conserved end residues are part of each CDR3. D genes are given only for firm matches. The size entry is marked missing in some rows and otherwise reads once, few, many or a size class.

TRBV5-5	TRBJ2-7	NA	few	CASSSRTRFVEQYF	TGTGCCAGCAGCTCACGGACCAGGTTCGTCGAGCAGTACTTC
TRBV7-9	TRBJ1-1	NA	few	CASSLGPGVAEAFF	TGTGCCAGCAGCTTAGGTCCGGGGGTCGCTGAAGCTTTCTTT
TRBV20-1	TRBJ2-7	TRBD1	many	CSAIRQGTYEQYF	TGCAGTGCTATCCGACAGGGAACCTACGAGCAGTACTTC
TRBV20-1	TRBJ2-1	NA	few	CSASKGLLASYNEQFF	TGCAGTGCTAGTAAAGGACTCCTAGCCTCCTACAATGAGCAGTTCTTC
TRBV14	TRBJ2-1	NA	few	CASSPRERYSYNEQFF	TGTGCCAGCAGCCCGAGGGAGCGGTACTCCTACAATGAGCAGTTCTTC
TRBV20-1	TRBJ2-7	TRBD2	NA	CSGAGDYEQYF	TGCAGTGGAGCGGGGGACTACGAGCAGTACTTC
TRBV11-2	TRBJ2-7	NA	NA	CASSLSPLRLDYEQYF	TGTGCCAGCAGCCTTAGTCCCCTCAGACTAGACTACGAGCAGTACTTC
TRBV5-1	TRBJ2-7	NA	NA	CASSFETDLYEQYF	TGCGCCAGCAGCTTTGAGACAGATCTTTACGAGCAGTACTTC
TRBV4-1	TRBJ2-4	NA	NA	CASSQVSVTLPPRIAQYF	TGCGCCAGCAGCCAAGTATCAGTAACCTTACCCCCTCGGATCGCGCAGTACTTC
TRBV2	TRBJ2-5	TRBD1	NA	CASSLGQASQETQYF	TGTGCCAGCAGCCTCGGACAGGCTTCACAAGAGACCCAGTACTTC
TRBV29-1	TRBJ2-4	NA	many	CSVEAGKNIQYF	TGCAGCGTTGAAGCGGGCAAAAACATTCAGTACTTC
TRBV9	TRBJ2-5	NA	NA	CASSSPGKGSQETQYF	TGTGCCAGCAGCTCCCCGGGGAAGGGGTCACAAGAGACCCAGTACTTC
TRBV2	TRBJ2-3	TRBD2	NA	CASSSMGLAGADTQYF	TGTGCCAGCTCCTCCATGGGACTAGCGGGGGCAGATACGCAGTATTTT
TRBV10-3	TRBJ2-7	TRBD1	NA	CAISESTGGGEQYF	TGTGCCATCAGTGAGTCGACAGGGGGAGGCGAGCAGTACTTC
TRBV20-1	TRBJ2-1	TRBD2	NA	CSASELAGGQQFF	TGCAGTGCTTCGGAATTGGCGGGGGGCCAGCAGTTCTTC
TRBV11-2	TRBJ2-3	NA	NA	CASSLEGLPRFTDTQYF	TGTGCCAGCAGCTTAGAAGGCTTACCGAGGTTTACAGATACGCAGTATTTT
TRBV20-1	TRBJ2-5	TRBD2	NA	CSARMGAGGRQETQYF	TGCAGTGCTAGGATGGGAGCGGGGGGGCGGCAAGAGACCCAGTACTTC
TRBV20-1	TRBJ1-5	NA	NA	CSASLQGGQPQHF	TGCAGTGCTAGTCTCCAGGGAGGCCAGCCCCAGCATTTT
TRBV6-1	TRBJ1-2	TRBD1	many	CASKIQGGEGYTF	TGTGCCAGCAAAATACAGGGGGGGGAAGGCTACACCTTC
TRBV20-1	TRBJ2-3	TRBD2	NA	CSAAPGRADTQYF	TGCAGTGCGGCCCCAGGGAGGGCAGATACGCAGTATTTT
TRBV20-1	TRBJ2-5	NA	few	CSARVVLVQTQYF	TGCAGTGCTAGAGTCGTGCTAGTCCAGACCCAGTACTTC
TRBV20-1	TRBJ2-1	NA	NA	CSARDLRRGEQFF	TGCAGTGCTAGAGATTTGCGACGAGGTGAGCAGTTCTTC
TRBV12-3/TRBV12-4	TRBJ1-2	TRBD1	NA	CASSFQGEYGYTF	TGTGCCAGCAGTTTCCAGGGGGAGTATGGCTACACCTTC
TRBV27	TRBJ2-1	NA	many	CASSLYPGPYNEQFF	TGTGCCAGCAGCCTCTACCCGGGGCCCTACAATGAGCAGTTCTTC
TRBV7-9	TRBJ1-1	NA	many	CASSLAGGSEAFF	TGTGCCAGCAGCTTAGCGGGAGGGTCTGAAGCTTTCTTT
TRBV6-1	TRBJ1-5	NA	NA	CASSPRYDQPQHF	TGTGCCAGCAGTCCCCGGTACGATCAGCCCCAGCATTTT
TRBV30	TRBJ1-1	NA	NA	CAWTQGRDNTEAFF	TGTGCCTGGACCCAGGGACGGGACAACACTGAAGCTTTCTTT
TRBV2	TRBJ2-3	TRBD1	many	CASNRDRVIDTQYF	TGTGCCAGCAACCGGGACAGGGTAATAGATACGCAGTATTTT
TRBV4-1	TRBJ2-1	NA	few	CASSLDSQGSNSYNEQFF	TGCGCCAGCAGCCTCGATTCTCAGGGGAGCAACTCCTACAATGAGCAGTTCTTC
TRBV5-6	TRBJ2-5	NA	NA	CASSLYSGLIQETQYF	TGTGCCAGCAGCTTGTATTCGGGCCTAATCCAAGAGACCCAGTACTTC
TRBV4-1	TRBJ1-2	TRBD1	NA	CASSQEQGVVVYTF	TGCGCCAGCAGCCAAGAACAGGGGGTTGTAGTCTACACCTTC
TRBV5-1	TRBJ2-3	TRBD1	NA	CASNTGQGWGTDTQYF	TGCGCCAGCAACACCGGACAGGGGTGGGGCACAGATACGCAGTATTTT
TRBV20-1	TRBJ2-5	TRBD2	NA	CSQPAEASGGETQYF	TGCAGCCAGCCCGCGGAGGCCAGCGGGGGTGAGACCCAGTACTTC
TRBV13	TRBJ1-1	NA	few	CASSSSDRYTEAFF	TGTGCCAGCAGCTCCTCTGACAGATACACTGAAGCTTTCTTT
TRBV6-5	TRBJ2-7	TRBD2	NA	CASSYSWGGSLFSYEQYF	TGTGCCAGCAGTTACTCATGGGGCGGGAGCCTCTTTTCCTACGAGCAGTACTTC
TRBV12-3/TRBV12-4	TRBJ2-1	NA	NA	CASSHGTYYNEQFF	TGTGCCAGCAGTCACGGGACTTACTACAATGAGCAGTTCTTC
TRBV20-1	TRBJ2-7	TRBD1	few	CSAPGQGAVQSGYEQYF	TGCAGTGCCCCCGGACAGGGGGCGGTACAATCTGGCTACGAGCAGTACTTC